These 32 T cell receptor beta chains were sequenced from one sample in a study of blood T cells in healthy people across ages. A second 7 to 11 cycle PCR used barcoded and J-beta primers. MiXCR was run by TCRdb on the 5' RACE reads, yielding one entry per CDR3 protein. The sample gives about 1.6 million distinct CDR3 sequences, 30% to 35% of which show up once; about 11% is in the top ten. The sample comprised blood. These receptors came from a woman aged 25 to 45 in good health.

This clonotype was counted at least ten times. The chain uses TRBV29-1 and TRBJ2-7, with 7 bases matching TRBD1. The CDR3 sequence is 12 residues long. Germline V gene data show CDR1 as SQVTM and CDR2 as ANQGSEA. V was pared by 5 bases and J by 4 bases, with 5 bases of the junction left unmatched. CDR3 DNA sequence: TGCAGCGTTATGGGACAGTCATACGAGCAGTACTTC. Its protein is CSVMGQSYEQYF.

The chain is built from TRBV7-8 and TRBJ2-4, with 11 bases aligning to TRBD2. The J call may be in error: the DNA end matches TRBJ2-7 better. CDR3 length equals 17 residues. In germline, CDR1 is SGHVS, CDR2 FQNEAQ. The CDR3 nucleotides are TGTGCCAGCAGCTTAGTAGCGGGAGGGTTCCCTCTTGACGAGCAGTACTTC. Translating gives CASSLVAGGFPLDEQYF.

A few counts support this clonotype. This chain links TRBV28 with TRBJ1-4; tentative D call: TRBD1 (6 bases). V lost 7 bases and J lost 5, with 8 bases in between. The germline CDR1 and CDR2 sequences are MDHEN and SYDVKM. The CDR3 has 12 amino acids. The CDR3 DNA reads as TGTGCCAGCAATCAGGGGAATGAAAAACTGTTTTTT. This translates into CASNQGNEKLFF.

This clonotype has a count of ten or more. The rearrangement joins TRBV5-1 to TRBJ2-3; D gene ambiguous. This CDR3 spans 12 amino acids. Germline CDR1 reads SGHRS; CDR2 reads YFSETQ. V dropped 7 bases and J dropped 5 bases, with 11 bases sitting between them. The CDR3 loop is CASWSSGDTQYF. CDR3 sequence (DNA): TGCGCCAGCTGGTCCAGTGGAGATACGCAGTATTTT.

The chain recombines TRBV30 with TRBJ1-2; D is undetermined. Germline-derived CDR1 and CDR2 are GTSNPN and SVGIG (reference sequence). V was shortened by 2 bases and J by 7 bases, with 20 bases between the two germline ends. The CDR3 length is 15 residues. The CDR3 DNA follows: TGTGCCTGGAGTACCCCCGGGCTCAGAGTGAGTGGCTACACCTTC. Protein sequence: CAWSTPGLRVSGYTF.

This chain joins TRBV27 and TRBJ2-1, with 9 nucleotides matching TRBD2. The germline V gene encodes CDR1 MNHEY and CDR2 SMNVEV (reference sequence). Trimming at V came to 3 bases and at J to 9 bases, leaving 9 bases not matched to a gene. This CDR3 has 15 residues. CDR3 sequence: CASSFGVAGVIEQFF. In DNA form, the CDR3 reads TGTGCCAGCAGTTTCGGAGTAGCGGGAGTAATTGAGCAGTTCTTC.

The J gene is TRBJ1-1, the V gene TRBV11-2; D unclear. Germline V gene sequence: CDR1 SGHAT, CDR2 FQNNGV. V shed 2 bases and J shed 5 bases, with 9 bases lying between them. This CDR3 comprises 13 residues. The CDR3 loop reads CASSLQHRTEAFF. The CDR3 region has the DNA TGTGCCAGCAGCTTACAACATCGGACTGAAGCTTTCTTT. Drawing the rest from reference TRBV11-2 and TRBJ1-1, the complete variable domain is EAGVAQSPRYKIIEKRQSVAFWCNPISGHATLYWYQQILGQGPKLLIQFQNNGVVDDSQLPKDRFSAERLKGVDSTLKIQPAKLEDSAVYLCASSLQHRTEAFFGQGTRLTVV.

The V gene is TRBV7-9, the J gene TRBJ1-5, with D perhaps matching TRBD1 (6 bases). The CDR3 covers 15 residues. CDR1 and CDR2 (germline): SEHNR, FQNEAQ (reference sequence). V shed 4 bases and J shed 4 bases, with 14 bases lying between them. CDR3 residues: CASSSKGGSNQPQHF. The CDR3 DNA reads as TGTGCCAGCAGCTCGAAGGGGGGGTCAAATCAGCCCCAGCATTTT.

Only a few counts were recorded for this clonotype. V and J are TRBV29-1 and TRBJ2-1, with 14 nucleotides matching TRBD2. CDR1 and CDR2 from the germline V gene are SQVTM and ANQGSEA. After removal of 1 base from V and 9 bases from J, the junction contained 8 bases not matched to a gene. The CDR3 loop spans 16 amino acids. CDR3 residues: CSVEGLAGGSRSEQFF. DNA of the CDR3: TGCAGCGTTGAAGGACTAGCGGGGGGGAGTAGGAGTGAGCAGTTCTTC.

This clonotype has a handful of counts. This chain connects TRBV18 to TRBJ2-3, with D unresolved. Germline assignment: CDR1 KGHSH and CDR2 LQKENI. There are 15 residues in the CDR3. V lost 3 bases and J 9 bases, leaving 19 bases between the germline ends. The CDR3 nucleotides are TGTGCCAGCTCACCTACACCGAACTTGGGTGCGACGCAGTATTTT. It specifies CASSPTPNLGATQYF.

This clonotype was found a few times. This CDR3 is CSARDQQHADTQYF. The CDR3 DNA reads as TGCAGTGCTAGAGATCAGCAGCACGCAGATACGCAGTATTTT. The genes are TRBV20-1 and TRBJ2-3, with D uncertain. Looked up from germline, CDR1 is DFQATT and CDR2 is SNEGSKA (reference sequence). This CDR3 has 14 amino acids. Deletions cut 0 bases from V and 4 bases from J, with 11 bases between.

This clonotype was seen a few times. This chain connects TRBV29-1 to TRBJ2-1; D remains ambiguous. In germline, CDR1 is SQVTM, CDR2 ANQGSEA. The CDR3 spans 12 residues. V was pared by 3 bases and J by 9 bases, with 12 bases between. In DNA form, the CDR3 reads TGCAGCGTTGAGTCAAAGGGCTTTGAGCAGTTCTTC. Protein product: CSVESKGFEQFF.

The chain recombines TRBV25-1 with TRBJ2-1; maybe TRBD1 (5 bases). Germline loops: CDR1 MGHDK, CDR2 SYGVNS. V lost 6 bases to trimming and J lost 13 bases, with 25 bases between them. CDR3 length: 15 residues. The CDR3 nucleotides read TGTGCCAGCAGCCTCCAGGGTAGAGGTGATGAGACCCAGTTCTTC. Its protein is CASSLQGRGDETQFF.

The chain combines TRBV30 with TRBJ1-6; possibly TRBD1 for D (6 bases). In germline, CDR1 is GTSNPN, CDR2 SVGIG (reference sequence). This CDR3 region has 13 residues. Trimming stripped 8 bases from V and 7 bases from J, with 15 bases between. CDR3 sequence reads: CATGDTSNSPLHF. CDR3 sequence (DNA): TGTGCCACCGGGGACACCTCAAATTCACCCCTCCACTTT. The whole variable domain, filled in from reference TRBV30 and TRBJ1-6, reads SQTIHQWPATLVQPVGSPLSLECTVEGTSNPNLYWYRQAAGRGLQLLFYSVGIGQISSEVPQNLSASRPQDRQFILSSKKLLLSDSGFYLCATGDTSNSPLHFGNGTRLTVT.

The rearrangement joins TRBV20-1 to TRBJ1-1, with D hard to call. Germline V gives CDR1 DFQATT, CDR2 SNEGSKA (reference sequence). V lost 3 bases and J lost 0, with 14 bases in between. The CDR3 covers 15 residues. The CDR3 DNA is TGCAGTGCTAGGATAACAGAAACCCTGAACACTGAAGCTTTCTTT. Its protein product is CSARITETLNTEAFF.

This clonotype was seen only a few times. The rearrangement joins TRBV4-2 to TRBJ1-5; 7 positions agree with TRBD1. The V and J ends lost 4 bases and 3 bases, in that order; junction bases with no gene match: 9. There are 16 residues in the CDR3. Looked up from germline, CDR1 is LGHNA and CDR2 is YNFKEQ. The CDR3 region has the DNA TGTGCCAGCAGCCCCCGGGCAGGGGGACTCAATCAGCCCCAGCATTTT. This sequence encodes CASSPRAGGLNQPQHF.

In DNA form, the CDR3 reads TGTGCCAGCAGCTTAGGGCTAGCGGAGTACGATGAGCAGTTCTTC. It yields the protein CASSLGLAEYDEQFF. The rearrangement joins TRBV11-1 to TRBJ2-1, with TRBD2 matching over 7 bases. Germline loops: CDR1 SGHAT, CDR2 FQDESV (reference sequence). V trimming: 1 base; J trimming: 8 bases; junction bases outside the gene matches: 8. This CDR3 has 15 residues.

The chain is built from TRBV2 and TRBJ2-5; 10 bases line up with TRBD2. The CDR3 length is 15 residues. The germline gives CDR1 SNHLY, CDR2 FYNNEI. Germline trimming cut 4 bases from V and 7 bases from J; bases unmatched to any gene: 9. The CDR3 region is CASSGSSGGRGTQYF. As DNA, the CDR3 is TGTGCCAGCAGTGGCTCTAGCGGGGGCCGGGGGACCCAGTACTTC.

This clonotype turned up a few times. This chain connects TRBV5-6 to TRBJ2-1; 8 bases agree with TRBD2. V was clipped by 5 bases and J by 7 bases; unmatched bases: 11. The CDR3 has 15 residues. Per the germline V gene, CDR1 is SGHDT and CDR2 is YYEEEE. In DNA, the CDR3 is TGTGCCAGCAGTAATGCCCAGCGGGGGTGGAATGAGCAGTTCTTC. As protein: CASSNAQRGWNEQFF.

The gene calls are TRBV5-6 and TRBJ2-5, with TRBD1 as a possible D gene (6 bases). In germline, CDR1 is SGHDT, CDR2 YYEEEE. The CDR3 has 14 residues. The V end was cut by 6 bases, the J end by 1 base, with 13 bases between. The CDR3 sequence: CASNTGQPQETQYF. CDR3 nucleotides: TGTGCCAGCAATACCGGACAGCCCCAAGAGACCCAGTACTTC.

A few counts support this clonotype. The rearrangement joins TRBV27 to TRBJ2-5; TRBD2 matches at 13 bases. After removal of 5 bases from V and 5 bases from J, the junction contained 2 bases not matched to a gene. CDR1 and CDR2 (germline): MNHEY, SMNVEV (reference sequence). The CDR3 consists of 14 residues. CDR3 in DNA: TGTGCCAGCAGTGGACTAGCGGGGGATGAGACCCAGTACTTC. This gives the protein CASSGLAGDETQYF.

This clonotype was counted a few times. The rearrangement uses TRBV20-1 and TRBJ1-2; D might be TRBD1 (5 bases). From germline, CDR1 is DFQATT and CDR2 SNEGSKA (reference sequence). Deletions cut 6 bases from V and 10 bases from J, with 21 bases between. The CDR3 contains 13 residues. Here the CDR3 reads CSALKGAGIDYTF. In DNA form, the CDR3 reads TGCAGTGCGCTAAAAGGGGCAGGAATCGACTACACCTTC.

The chain uses TRBV19 and TRBJ2-7; D gene ambiguous. Trimming left V 0 bases short and J 3 bases short, with 9 bases between. Germline V gene data show CDR1 as LNHDA and CDR2 as SQIVND (reference sequence). The CDR3 spans 14 residues. This CDR3 reads CASSIDTIGYEQYF. CDR3 coding DNA: TGTGCCAGTAGTATAGACACTATTGGCTACGAGCAGTACTTC.

This clonotype has only a few counts. The V and J genes are TRBV5-1 and TRBJ2-3; 11 nucleotides agree with TRBD2. The germline CDR1 and CDR2 sequences are SGHRS and YFSETQ. This CDR3 is built from 17 residues. The V segment lost 0 bases and the J segment 1 base; nucleotides outside the gene matches: 4. The CDR3 bases are TGCGCCAGCAGCTTGGAACTAGCGGGGGTAGGCACAGATACGCAGTATTTT. Protein product: CASSLELAGVGTDTQYF.

This clonotype was seen a handful of times. The rearrangement links TRBV29-1 to TRBJ2-3, with 12 bases lining up with TRBD2. Per germline, CDR1 SQVTM and CDR2 ANQGSEA. V dropped 5 bases and J dropped 1; count of bases not matched to a gene: 7. CDR3 length equals 16 residues. CDR3 DNA: TGCAGCGTTTCTAGCGGGAGGGCCTCGGGCACAGATACGCAGTATTTT. Translation gives CSVSSGRASGTDTQYF.

This chain connects TRBV5-1 to TRBJ2-7; D might be TRBD2 (7 bases). CDR3 length: 14 residues. Germline V CDR1 and CDR2: SGHRS, YFSETQ. V shed 4 bases and J shed 6 bases, with 17 bases lying between them. The CDR3 DNA reads as TGCGCCAGCAGCGCGGGGGCGGCAGCCCTCGAGCAGTACTTC. It specifies CASSAGAAALEQYF.

The table lists this clonotype with a few counts. This sequence joins TRBV6-1 and TRBJ2-4; D call uncertain. V lost 5 bases and J 0 bases, leaving 11 bases between the germline ends. This CDR3 spans 15 amino acids. Per the germline V gene, CDR1 is MNHNS and CDR2 is SASEGT. The CDR3 spells CASSKDTLAKNIQYF. DNA for the CDR3: TGTGCCAGCAGTAAAGACACCTTAGCCAAAAACATTCAGTACTTC.

The V call is TRBV20-1, the J call TRBJ2-5, with TRBD1 matching 7 bases. V lost 5 bases, J lost 3 bases, and 9 bases stayed unmatched. Germline CDR1 DFQATT, CDR2 SNEGSKA (reference sequence). This CDR3 spans 14 amino acids. The CDR3 sequence: CSAVRDRVEETQYF. As DNA, the CDR3 is TGCAGTGCTGTCCGGGACAGAGTTGAAGAGACCCAGTACTTC.

The V call is TRBV5-5, the J call TRBJ1-5; TRBD1 matches 7 bases. This CDR3 is built from 14 residues. Germline V gives CDR1 SGHKS, CDR2 YYEKEE (reference sequence). Trimming at V came to 2 bases and at J to 4 bases, leaving 3 bases not matched to a gene. The CDR3 DNA sequence: TGTGCCAGCAGCTTTGGACAGGCTAATCAGCCCCAGCATTTT. As protein: CASSFGQANQPQHF.

The CDR3 loop is CAIYTNTGELFF. The CDR3 bases are TGTGCCATCTATACAAACACCGGGGAGCTGTTTTTT. This chain uses TRBV10-3 with TRBJ2-2; D is uncertain. Germline loops: CDR1 ENHRY, CDR2 SYGVKD. The CDR3 has 12 amino acids. Trimming cost V 8 bases and J 2 bases, with 6 bases left between them.

The V and J genes are TRBV4-1 and TRBJ2-5; the D gene could be TRBD1 or TRBD2 (5 bases each). The germline CDR1 and CDR2 sequences are MGHRA and YSYEKL. Trimming removed 0 bases from V and 5 bases from J, with 13 bases in between. The CDR3 is made up of 15 amino acids. CDR3 region: CASSQDGPRGETQYF. CDR3 DNA sequence: TGCGCCAGCAGCCAAGATGGTCCCCGGGGCGAGACCCAGTACTTC.

The chain recombines TRBV19 with TRBJ2-7; unclear D gene. Germline V gene sequence: CDR1 LNHDA, CDR2 SQIVND (reference sequence). V was clipped by 1 base and J by 6 bases, with 4 bases between them. The CDR3 totals 11 residues. As DNA, the CDR3 is TGTGCCAGTAGTATAGGTACCGAGCAGTACTTC. It specifies CASSIGTEQYF.